The present T cell receptor (beta chain) was sequenced within a study of T cells in Graves' hyperthyroidism and ophthalmopathy. The CDR3 has 16 amino acids. Trimming removed 1 base from V and 2 bases from J; junction bases left unmatched: 6. Germline CDR1 is WSHSY and CDR2 is SAAADI. TCR beta CDR3 regions were amplified from RNA. HTBI primers were employed in a first-round RT-PCR of the TCR CDR3. TCRdb fed the multiplex PCR reads into MiXCR, producing one record per CDR3 protein. The data contain 300,000 to 400,000 distinct CDR3 sequences, approximately 14% of them seen just once; the ten biggest clones take up roughly a fifth.

This chain joins TRBV10-2 and TRBJ2-5, with 8 bases identical to TRBD2. The clonotype was recovered from a woman aged 25 to 39 with Graves' ophthalmopathy. The sample was blood. CDR3 coding DNA: TGCGCCAGCAGTGAGTGGGCGGGGGGAAATCAAGAGACCCAGTACTTC. This translates into CASSEWAGGNQETQYF.